This T cell receptor (beta chain) was captured in a study of neoadjuvant anti-PD-1 for oral cavity cancer. Study outcomes and limitations: Non-responders to neoadjuvant nivolumab had significantly more clonal PBMC T cells than responders.

As concerns this clone: Antigen: not known.

Assay: immunoSEQ multiplex PCR; the TCRdb copy retains only in-frame clones and omits some. The sample holds about 16,000 clones, 50% to 75% seen once. Trimming left V 4 bases short and J 4 bases short, with 11 bases between. The length of the CDR3 is 12 residues. CDR1 is SQVTM and CDR2 is ANQGSEA in the germline V gene. This rearrangement joins TRBV29-1 to TRBJ2-7; D gene unclear. The TCR comes from a person aged 35-79 years with oral cavity squamous cell carcinoma. Sample: PBMCs, taken before nivolumab (anti-PD-1) treatment. CDR3 sequence (DNA): TGCAGCGTTGTAGATACGGCGTACGAGCAGTACTTC. This codes for CSVVDTAYEQYF.